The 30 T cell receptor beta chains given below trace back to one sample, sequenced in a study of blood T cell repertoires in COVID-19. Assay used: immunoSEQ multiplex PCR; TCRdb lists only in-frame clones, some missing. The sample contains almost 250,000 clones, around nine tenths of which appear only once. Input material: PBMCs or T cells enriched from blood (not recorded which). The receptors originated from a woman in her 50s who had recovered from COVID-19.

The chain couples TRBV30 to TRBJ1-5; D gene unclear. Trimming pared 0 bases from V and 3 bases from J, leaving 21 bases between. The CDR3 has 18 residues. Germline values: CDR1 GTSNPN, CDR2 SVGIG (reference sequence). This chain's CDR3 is CAWSVPPLTTGYNQPQHF. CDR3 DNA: TGTGCCTGGAGTGTACCCCCCTTGACTACGGGATACAATCAGCCCCAGCATTTT. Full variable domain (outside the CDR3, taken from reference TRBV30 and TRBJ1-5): SQTIHQWPATLVQPVGSPLSLECTVEGTSNPNLYWYRQAAGRGLQLLFYSVGIGQISSEVPQNLSASRPQDRQFILSSKKLLLSDSGFYLCAWSVPPLTTGYNQPQHFGDGTRLSIL.

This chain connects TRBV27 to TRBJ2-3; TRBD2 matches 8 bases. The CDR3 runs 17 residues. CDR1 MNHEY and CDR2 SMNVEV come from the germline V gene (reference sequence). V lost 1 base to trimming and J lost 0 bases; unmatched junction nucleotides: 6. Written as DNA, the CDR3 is TGTGCCAGCAGTTTATGGACGGGAGGGCTTAGCACAGATACGCAGTATTTT. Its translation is CASSLWTGGLSTDTQYF.

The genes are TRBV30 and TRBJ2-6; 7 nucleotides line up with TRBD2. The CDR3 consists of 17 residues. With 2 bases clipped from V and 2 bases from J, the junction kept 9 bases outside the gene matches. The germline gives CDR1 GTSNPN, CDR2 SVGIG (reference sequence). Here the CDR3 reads CAWSRGSGLPGANVLTF. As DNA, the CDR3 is TGTGCCTGGAGTCGGGGTAGCGGGCTCCCTGGGGCCAACGTCCTGACTTTC.

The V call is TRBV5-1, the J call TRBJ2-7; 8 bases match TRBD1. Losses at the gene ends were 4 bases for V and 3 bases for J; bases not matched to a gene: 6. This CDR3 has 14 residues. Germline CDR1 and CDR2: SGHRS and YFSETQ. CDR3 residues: CASSRGQDNYEQYF. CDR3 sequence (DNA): TGCGCCAGCAGCCGGGGACAGGATAACTACGAGCAGTACTTC.

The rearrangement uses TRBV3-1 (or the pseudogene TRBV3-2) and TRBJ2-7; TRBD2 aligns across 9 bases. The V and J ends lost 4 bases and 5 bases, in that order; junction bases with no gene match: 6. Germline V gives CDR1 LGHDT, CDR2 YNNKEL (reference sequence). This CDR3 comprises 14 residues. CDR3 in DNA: TGTGCCAGCAGCCGCAGAGGACTAGCGAACGAGCAGTACTTC. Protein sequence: CASSRRGLANEQYF.

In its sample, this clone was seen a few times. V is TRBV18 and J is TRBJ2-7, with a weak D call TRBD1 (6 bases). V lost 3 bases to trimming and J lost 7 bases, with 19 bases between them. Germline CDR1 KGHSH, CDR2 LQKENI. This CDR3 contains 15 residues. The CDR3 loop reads CASSPETRGSEEQYF. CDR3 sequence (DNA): TGTGCCAGCTCACCGGAGACCAGGGGATCAGAAGAGCAGTACTTC.

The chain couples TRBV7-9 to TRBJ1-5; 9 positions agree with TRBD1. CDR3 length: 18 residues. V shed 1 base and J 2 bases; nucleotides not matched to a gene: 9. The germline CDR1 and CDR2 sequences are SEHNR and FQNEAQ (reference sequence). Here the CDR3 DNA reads TGTGCCAGCAGCTTAGGGGACAGGGTCGGGCGTGGCAATCAGCCCCAGCATTTT. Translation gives CASSLGDRVGRGNQPQHF.

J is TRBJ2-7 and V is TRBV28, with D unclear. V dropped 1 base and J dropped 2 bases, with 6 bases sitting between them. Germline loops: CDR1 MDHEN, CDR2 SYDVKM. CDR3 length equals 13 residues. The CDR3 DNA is TGTGCCAGCAGTTTATACCCTACCTACGAGCAGTACTTC. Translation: CASSLYPTYEQYF.

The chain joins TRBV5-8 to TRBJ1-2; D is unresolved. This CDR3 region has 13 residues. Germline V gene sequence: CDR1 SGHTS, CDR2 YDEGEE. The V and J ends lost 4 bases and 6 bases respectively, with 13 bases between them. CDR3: CASSRWTPNGYTF. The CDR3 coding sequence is TGTGCCAGCAGCCGGTGGACTCCCAATGGCTACACCTTC.

CDR3 sequence (DNA): TGTGCCAGCAGACCCGGGACAGGGGGCTTCGGGGGAGGAAGCGACCAGCAGTACTTC. Its protein is CASRPGTGGFGGGSDQQYF. The chain employs TRBV7-8 and TRBJ2-7; TRBD1 matches at 12 bases. The ends lost 6 bases at V and 8 bases at J; junction bases unmatched: 23. Germline V gives CDR1 SGHVS, CDR2 FQNEAQ. The CDR3 loop spans 19 amino acids.

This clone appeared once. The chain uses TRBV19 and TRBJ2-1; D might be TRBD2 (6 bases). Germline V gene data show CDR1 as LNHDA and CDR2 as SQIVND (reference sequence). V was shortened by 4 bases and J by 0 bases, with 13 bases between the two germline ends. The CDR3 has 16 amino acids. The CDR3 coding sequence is TGTGCCAGTAGTACTAGCGTTGGGCGCTCCTACAATGAGCAGTTCTTC. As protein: CASSTSVGRSYNEQFF. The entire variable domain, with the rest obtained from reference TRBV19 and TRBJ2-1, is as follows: DGGITQSPKYLFRKEGQNVTLSCEQNLNHDAMYWYRQDPGQGLRLIYYSQIVNDFQKGDIAEGYSVSREKKESFPLTVTSAQKNPTAFYLCASSTSVGRSYNEQFFGPGTRLTVL.

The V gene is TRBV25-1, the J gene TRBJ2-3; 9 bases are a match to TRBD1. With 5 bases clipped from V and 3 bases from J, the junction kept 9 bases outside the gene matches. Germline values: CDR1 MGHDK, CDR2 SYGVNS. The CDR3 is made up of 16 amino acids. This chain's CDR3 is CASSKDRGQGTDTQYF. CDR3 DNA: TGTGCCAGCAGTAAGGACAGGGGCCAGGGAACAGATACGCAGTATTTT.

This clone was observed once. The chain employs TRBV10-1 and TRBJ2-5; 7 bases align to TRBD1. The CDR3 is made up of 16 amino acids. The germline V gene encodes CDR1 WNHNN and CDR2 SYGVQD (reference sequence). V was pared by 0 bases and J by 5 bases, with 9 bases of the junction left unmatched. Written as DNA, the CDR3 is TGCGCCAGCAGTGAGTCAGGGGCAGGGGGTGTCGAGACCCAGTACTTC. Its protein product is CASSESGAGGVETQYF.

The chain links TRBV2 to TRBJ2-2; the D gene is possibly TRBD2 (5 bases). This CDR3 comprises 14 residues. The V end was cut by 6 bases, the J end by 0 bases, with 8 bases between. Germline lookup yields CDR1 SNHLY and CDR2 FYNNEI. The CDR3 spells CASRRTSNTGELFF. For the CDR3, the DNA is TGTGCCAGCAGGCGGACTTCGAACACCGGGGAGCTGTTTTTT.

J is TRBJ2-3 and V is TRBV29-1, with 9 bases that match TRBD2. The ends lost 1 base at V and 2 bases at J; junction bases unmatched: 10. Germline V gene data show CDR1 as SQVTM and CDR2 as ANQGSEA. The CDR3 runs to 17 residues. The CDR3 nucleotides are TGCAGCGTTGAAGGGCGTCCCGCGGGAGGGAACACAGATACGCAGTATTTT. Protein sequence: CSVEGRPAGGNTDTQYF.

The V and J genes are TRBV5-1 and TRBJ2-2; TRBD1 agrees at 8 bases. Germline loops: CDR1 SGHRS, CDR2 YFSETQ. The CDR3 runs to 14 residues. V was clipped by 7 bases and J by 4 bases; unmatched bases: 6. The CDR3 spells CASELQGATGELFF. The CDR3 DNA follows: TGCGCCAGCGAGTTGCAGGGGGCCACCGGGGAGCTGTTTTTT. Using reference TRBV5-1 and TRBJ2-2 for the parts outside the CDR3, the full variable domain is KAGVTQTPRYLIKTRGQQVTLSCSPISGHRSVSWYQQTPGQGLQFLFEYFSETQRNKGNFPGRFSGRQFSNSRSEMNVSTLELGDSALYLCASELQGATGELFFGEGSRLTVL.

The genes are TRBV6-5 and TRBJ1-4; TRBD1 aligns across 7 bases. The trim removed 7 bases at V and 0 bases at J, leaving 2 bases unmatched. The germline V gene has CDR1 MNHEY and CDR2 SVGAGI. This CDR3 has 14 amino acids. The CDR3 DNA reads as TGTGCCAGCAAAGACAGGGCAACTAATGAAAAACTGTTTTTT. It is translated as CASKDRATNEKLFF.

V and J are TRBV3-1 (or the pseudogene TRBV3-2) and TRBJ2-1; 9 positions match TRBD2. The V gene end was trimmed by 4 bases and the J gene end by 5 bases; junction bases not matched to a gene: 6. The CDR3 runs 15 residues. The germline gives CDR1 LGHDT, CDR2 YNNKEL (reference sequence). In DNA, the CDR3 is TGTGCCAGCAGCCCAAGGCTAGCGGGAAACAATGAGCAGTTCTTC. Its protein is CASSPRLAGNNEQFF.

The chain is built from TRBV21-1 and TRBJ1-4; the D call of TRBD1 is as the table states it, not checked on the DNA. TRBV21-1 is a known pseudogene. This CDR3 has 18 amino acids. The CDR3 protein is CASSTSLGVRGSNEKLFF. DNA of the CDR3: TGTGCCAGCAGCACCAGTTTAGGGGTCAGAGGTTCTAATGAAAAACTGTTTTTT.

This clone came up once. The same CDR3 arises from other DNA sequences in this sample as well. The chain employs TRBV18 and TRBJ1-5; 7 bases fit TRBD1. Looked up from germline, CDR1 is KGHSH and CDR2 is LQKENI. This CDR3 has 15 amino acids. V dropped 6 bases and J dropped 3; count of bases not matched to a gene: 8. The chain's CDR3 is CASSPTGDNNQPQHF. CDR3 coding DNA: TGTGCCAGCTCTCCAACAGGGGATAACAATCAGCCCCAGCATTTT.

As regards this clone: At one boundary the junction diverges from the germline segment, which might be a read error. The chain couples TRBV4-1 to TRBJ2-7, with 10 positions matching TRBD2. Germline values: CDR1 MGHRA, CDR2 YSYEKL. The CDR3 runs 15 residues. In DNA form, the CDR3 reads TGCGCCAGCAGCCAAGTTATTTCTAGCGGGAGAGTCAGGCCGTTC. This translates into CASSQVISSGRVRPF.

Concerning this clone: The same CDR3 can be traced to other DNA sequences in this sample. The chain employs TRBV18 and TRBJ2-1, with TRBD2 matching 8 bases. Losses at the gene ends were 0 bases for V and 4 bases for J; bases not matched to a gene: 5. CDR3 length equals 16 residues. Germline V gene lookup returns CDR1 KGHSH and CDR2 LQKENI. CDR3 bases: TGTGCCAGCTCACCACCCACTAGCGGAGGGTACAATGAGCAGTTCTTC. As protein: CASSPPTSGGYNEQFF. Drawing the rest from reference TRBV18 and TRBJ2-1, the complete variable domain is NAGVMQNPRHLVRRRGQEARLRCSPMKGHSHVYWYRQLPEEGLKFMVYLQKENIIDESGMPKERFSAEFPKEGPSILRIQQVVRGDSAAYFCASSPPTSGGYNEQFFGPGTRLTVL.

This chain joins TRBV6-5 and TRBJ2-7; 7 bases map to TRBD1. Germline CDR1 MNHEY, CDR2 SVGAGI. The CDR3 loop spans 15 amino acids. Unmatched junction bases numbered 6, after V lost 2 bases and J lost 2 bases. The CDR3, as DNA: TGTGCCAGCAGTTACACCGGGGACAGTACCTACGAGCAGTACTTC. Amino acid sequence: CASSYTGDSTYEQYF.

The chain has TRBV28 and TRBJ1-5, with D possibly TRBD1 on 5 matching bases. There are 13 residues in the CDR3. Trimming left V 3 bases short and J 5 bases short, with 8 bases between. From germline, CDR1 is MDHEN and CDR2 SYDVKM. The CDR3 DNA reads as TGTGCCAGCAGTTTGGGGCGAGATCAGCCCCAGCATTTT. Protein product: CASSLGRDQPQHF.

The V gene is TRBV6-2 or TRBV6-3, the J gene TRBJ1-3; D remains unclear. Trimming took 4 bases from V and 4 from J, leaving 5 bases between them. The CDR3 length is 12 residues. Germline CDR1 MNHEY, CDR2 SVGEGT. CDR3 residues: CASSFIGNTIYF. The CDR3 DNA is TGTGCCAGCAGTTTTATCGGAAACACCATATATTTT.

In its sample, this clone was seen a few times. The CDR3 region has the DNA TGTGCCAGTAGGGCAGGGGGCTATAGCAATCAGCCCCAGCATTTT. Translation gives CASRAGGYSNQPQHF. V usage is TRBV19 and J usage is TRBJ1-5; 8 nucleotides agree with TRBD1. The CDR3 loop spans 15 amino acids. The J segment lost 0 bases and the V segment lost 6 bases, leaving 4 bases of the junction unmatched. Per germline, CDR1 LNHDA and CDR2 SQIVND (reference sequence). The whole variable domain, filled in from reference TRBV19 and TRBJ1-5, reads DGGITQSPKYLFRKEGQNVTLSCEQNLNHDAMYWYRQDPGQGLRLIYYSQIVNDFQKGDIAEGYSVSREKKESFPLTVTSAQKNPTAFYLCASRAGGYSNQPQHFGDGTRLSIL.

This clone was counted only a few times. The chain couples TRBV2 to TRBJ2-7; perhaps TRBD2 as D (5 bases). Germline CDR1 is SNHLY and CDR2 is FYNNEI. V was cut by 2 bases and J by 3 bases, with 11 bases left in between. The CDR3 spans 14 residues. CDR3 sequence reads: CASSESRVYYEQYF. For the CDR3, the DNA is TGTGCCAGCAGTGAATCGCGGGTTTACTACGAGCAGTACTTC. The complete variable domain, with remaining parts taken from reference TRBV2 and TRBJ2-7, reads EPEVTQTPSHQVTQMGQEVILRCVPISNHLYFYWYRQILGQKVEFLVSFYNNEISEKSEIFDDQFSVERPDGSNFTLKIRSTKLEDSAMYFCASSESRVYYEQYFGPGTRLTVT.

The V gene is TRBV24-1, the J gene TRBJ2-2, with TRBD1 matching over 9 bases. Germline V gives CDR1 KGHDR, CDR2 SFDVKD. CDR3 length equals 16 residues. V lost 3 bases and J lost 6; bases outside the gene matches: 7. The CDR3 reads CATSDPGTGSAGELFF. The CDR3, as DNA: TGTGCCACCAGTGATCCCGGGACAGGGTCTGCCGGGGAGCTGTTTTTT.

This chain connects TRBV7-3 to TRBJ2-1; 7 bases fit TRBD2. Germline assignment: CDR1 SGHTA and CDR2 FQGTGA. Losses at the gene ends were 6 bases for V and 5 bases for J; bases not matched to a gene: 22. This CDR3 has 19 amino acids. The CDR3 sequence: CASSLAPLPAWEGHNEQFF. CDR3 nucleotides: TGTGCCAGCAGTTTAGCCCCCCTTCCGGCTTGGGAGGGACACAATGAGCAGTTCTTC.

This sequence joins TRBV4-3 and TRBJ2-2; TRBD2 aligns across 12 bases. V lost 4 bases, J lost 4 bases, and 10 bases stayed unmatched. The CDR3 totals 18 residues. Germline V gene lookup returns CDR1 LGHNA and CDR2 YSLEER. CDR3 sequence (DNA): TGCGCCAGCAGCCCAAACCCGGGACTAGCGGGTACCACCGGGGAGCTGTTTTTT. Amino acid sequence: CASSPNPGLAGTTGELFF.